This TCR beta chain was found in a study of radiotherapy plus CTLA-4 blockade in lung cancer. The CDR3 is made up of 14 amino acids. V shed 2 bases, J shed 4 bases, and the junction held 1 base outside the gene matches. In germline, CDR1 is MNHEY, CDR2 SVGAGI. TCRdb's copy holds only in-frame clones and misses some; the assay was immunoSEQ multiplex PCR. The table includes about 51,000 clones, 60% to 80% detected once. The chain couples TRBV6-5 to TRBJ2-5, with 10 bases aligning to TRBD1. The sample here was peripheral blood, taken from a patient treated with radiotherapy plus ipilimumab. The receptor was derived from a human donor with non-small cell lung cancer whose response to radiotherapy plus ipilimumab could not be evaluated. CDR3 in DNA: TGTGCCAGCAGTTACGGGGACAGGGGAGAGACCCAGTACTTC. Translating it yields CASSYGDRGETQYF.